A selection of T cell receptor beta chains follows, all from one sample in a study of T cells after yellow fever vaccination. Using its own MiXCR run on the 5' RACE reads, TCRdb lists one record per CDR3 protein. The sample has approximately 250,000 distinct CDR3 sequences; approximately 5.2% are singletons. Sample: CD4+ T cells sorted from PBMCs, taken on the day of the yellow fever booster vaccination. The origin of the receptors is a man between 18 and 29 years old who received the YFV17D yellow fever vaccine. The conserved cysteine and the conserved F or W are not part of the CDR3 here. Each record gives: V gene, J gene, CDR3 protein.

V gene: TRBV4-3
J gene: TRBJ2-1
CDR3 protein: ASSHSRQGNEQF

V gene: TRBV4-2
J gene: TRBJ2-7
CDR3 protein: ASSARSGGLNEQY

V gene: TRBV5-1
J gene: TRBJ1-1
CDR3 protein: ASSLYQENTEAF

V gene: TRBV11-1
J gene: TRBJ2-1
CDR3 protein: ASERGPHTLYNEQF

V gene: TRBV7-9
J gene: TRBJ1-3
CDR3 protein: ASSFSGRGGNTIY

V gene: TRBV27
J gene: TRBJ2-3
CDR3 protein: ASFSGGAIWSTDTQY

V gene: TRBV20-1
J gene: TRBJ2-3
CDR3 protein: SARSPTGLDPY

V gene: TRBV6-2/TRBV6-3
J gene: TRBJ2-5
CDR3 protein: ASSYSSTGPETQY

V gene: TRBV7-9
J gene: TRBJ2-7
CDR3 protein: ASSFLRGDEQY

V gene: TRBV6-2/TRBV6-3
J gene: TRBJ2-5
CDR3 protein: ASKSGAQETQY

V gene: TRBV2
J gene: TRBJ1-3
CDR3 protein: ASSEYRSSGNTIY

V gene: TRBV25-1
J gene: TRBJ2-2
CDR3 protein: ASRIAAEAGELF

V gene: TRBV6-2/TRBV6-3
J gene: TRBJ2-5
CDR3 protein: ASTRDRGGETQY

V gene: TRBV10-3
J gene: TRBJ2-2
CDR3 protein: AISDWAGGVSTGELF

V gene: TRBV5-4
J gene: TRBJ2-3
CDR3 protein: ASSFRGGRTDTQY

V gene: TRBV12-3/TRBV12-4
J gene: TRBJ2-1
CDR3 protein: ASSLLAGVLNEQF

V gene: TRBV5-1
J gene: TRBJ2-3
CDR3 protein: ASSGRSGTRTSGWNTQY

V gene: TRBV12-3/TRBV12-4
J gene: TRBJ2-1
CDR3 protein: ASSTTPGQGFNEQF

V gene: TRBV5-6
J gene: TRBJ2-3
CDR3 protein: ASSLFAARADTQY

V gene: TRBV20-1
J gene: TRBJ1-5
CDR3 protein: SAMSWDRGGQPQH

V gene: TRBV7-9
J gene: TRBJ1-1
CDR3 protein: ASGGQALNTEAF

V gene: TRBV6-1
J gene: TRBJ2-1
CDR3 protein: ASRIWDEQF

V gene: TRBV21-1
J gene: TRBJ1-2
CDR3 protein: ASSSERGYT

V gene: TRBV10-3
J gene: TRBJ2-3
CDR3 protein: AISESGDTQY

V gene: TRBV6-5
J gene: TRBJ1-5
CDR3 protein: ASRGGNQPQH

V gene: TRBV2
J gene: TRBJ2-7
CDR3 protein: ASSKGQHN

V gene: TRBV11-2
J gene: TRBJ2-1
CDR3 protein: ASSLVAAVSVYEQF